The clone carrying this TCR beta chain was detected ten times or more. The junction departs from the called germline gene at one end, perhaps through a read error. The data belong to a study of regulatory T cells in long-lasting Graves disease. Investigators prepared the TCR beta libraries by applying iRepertoire HTBI primers and Arm-PCR of CDR3 regions. One entry per CDR3 protein, called by TCRdb with MiXCR from the multiplex PCR reads. The table lists 450,000 to 500,000 distinct CDR3 sequences, about 17% of them singletons. The time point denotes: newly diagnosed GD, antithyroid drugs for less than 3 months. Making the TCR library involved RNA that had been extracted from PBMCs. The germline CDR1 and CDR2 sequences are MGHRA and YSYEKL. This CDR3 has 12 residues. This sample was also put to use in a study of T cells in Graves' hyperthyroidism and ophthalmopathy.

Material: peripheral blood mononuclear cells (PBMCs), obtained at new diagnosis, from a patient treated with antithyroid drugs. This rearrangement joins TRBV4-1 to TRBJ1-1, with a possible D match to TRBD1 (6 bases). This clonotype was sampled from a man aged 35 to 55 with Graves disease. The CDR3 region has the DNA TGTGCCAGCAGCCAAGTAGGCCAGGGGGCTTTCTTT. This translates into CASSQVGQGAFF.